This record concerns one TCR beta chain sequence. The antigen is unknown. The authors prepared the TCRbeta library with unique molecular identifiers. In TCRdb, the PCR reads were re-called with MiXCR into one record per CDR3 protein. Of around 80,000 distinct CDR3 sequences listed, about a sixth were seen once; the top ten hold about 47%. The record originates from a study of T-cell reconstitution after alpha-beta-depleted transplantation in children. Deletions cut 3 bases from V and 1 base from J, with 9 bases between. In germline, CDR1 is DFQATT, CDR2 SNEGSKA (reference sequence). The CDR3 has 13 residues. The study's findings and limits: From surviving recipient T cells and thymic progenitors came the high day-60 TCRbeta diversity observed in some patients.

The chain uses TRBV20-1 and TRBJ1-2; D unclear. The sample here was PBMCs, mostly from graft donor cells, taken 360 days after TCRalphabeta/CD19-depleted stem cell transplant. The TCR originated in a male patient aged 2-9 years who had a stem cell transplant for acute lymphoblastic leukemia, so the T cells may come from the graft donor. The CDR3 protein is CSARAGVNYGYTF. CDR3 DNA sequence: TGCAGTGCTAGGGCAGGTGTTAACTATGGCTACACCTTC.